This TCR beta chain was captured by sequencing in a study of patients and donors after allogeneic stem cell transplantation. Trimming took 6 bases from V and 2 from J, leaving 16 bases between them. CDR3 length: 15 amino acids. This clonotype was seen a few times. TCRdb called the RT-PCR reads again in MiXCR, with one record for every CDR3 protein. The sample holds 200,000 to 250,000 distinct CDR3 sequences, over 12% seen once. The gene calls are TRBV12-3 or TRBV12-4 and TRBJ2-5; perhaps TRBD2 as D (6 bases). Sample: blood, either unsorted or a sorted T cell fraction (not recorded which). The source is a human donor who was either an allogeneic HSCT recipient or a stem cell or donor lymphocyte infusion donor (not recorded which). It is not recorded whose cells these are; they may come from a transplant donor. The CDR3 sequence is CASRSLGTEQETQYF. The DNA of the CDR3 is TGTGCCAGCAGAAGTCTGGGGACTGAACAAGAGACCCAGTACTTC.